Listed below are T cell receptor beta chains from one sample, sequenced in a study of T cells after yellow fever vaccination. TCRdb used MiXCR to reprocess the 5' RACE reads, holding one entry per CDR3 protein. This sample carries around 610,000 distinct CDR3 sequences, 13% of them seen once, and the ten largest clones take around 15%. The material sequenced was PBMCs, taken on the day of the yellow fever booster vaccination. These receptors came from a man aged 30-40 years who received the YFV17D yellow fever vaccine. Both conserved end residues are part of each CDR3. The order of the fields is J gene, clone size, D gene, V gene, CDR3 protein, CDR3 DNA. A D gene is named only where the DNA matches it firmly. Size is stated for part of the rows, as once, few or many counts, or as a class when the clone is expanded.

>TRBJ2-2|.|TRBD1|TRBV30
CAWKGAPNTGELFF
TGTGCCTGGAAGGGGGCTCCGAACACCGGGGAGCTGTTTTTT
>TRBJ2-1|few|.|TRBV9
CASSEGLANEQFF
TGTGCCAGCAGCGAGGGGCTAGCCAATGAGCAGTTCTTC
>TRBJ1-2|few|TRBD1|TRBV30
CAWRTSGQGFYGYTF
TGTGCCTGGAGGACCTCGGGACAGGGGTTCTATGGCTACACCTTC
>TRBJ2-1|few|TRBD2|TRBV7-9
CASSLGAGGRDEQFF
TGTGCCAGCAGCTTAGGAGCGGGAGGGCGAGATGAGCAGTTCTTC
>TRBJ2-3|.|TRBD2|TRBV27
CASGLAPSKQYF
TGTGCCAGCGGACTAGCACCTTCTAAGCAGTATTTT
>TRBJ2-3|few|.|TRBV30
CAWSSLAGADTQYF
TGTGCCTGGAGTAGTCTAGCTGGGGCAGATACGCAGTATTTT
>TRBJ2-5|.|TRBD1|TRBV15
CATSGGQGRWETQYF
TGTGCCACCAGCGGCGGACAGGGGAGATGGGAGACCCAGTACTTC
>TRBJ2-7|few|.|TRBV5-5
CASRTGQPSYEQYF
TGTGCCAGCAGGACCGGACAGCCCTCCTACGAGCAGTACTTC
>TRBJ2-7|few|.|TRBV29-1
CSVVESFSYEQYF
TGCAGCGTTGTTGAGTCGTTCTCCTACGAGCAGTACTTC
>TRBJ2-3|few|.|TRBV5-1
CASSLRGPQSTDTQYF
TGCGCCAGCAGCTTGAGAGGCCCCCAGAGCACAGATACGCAGTATTTT
>TRBJ2-7|.|.|TRBV28
CASRQGGEQYF
TGTGCCAGCAGGCAGGGAGGCGAGCAGTACTTC
>TRBJ1-2|.|.|TRBV5-1
CASSEDIEDGYTF
TGCGCCAGCAGCGAGGACATCGAAGATGGCTACACCTTC
>TRBJ1-5|few|.|TRBV5-1
CASSATSGNQPQHF
TGCGCCAGCAGCGCTACTTCAGGGAATCAGCCCCAGCATTTT
>TRBJ1-5|few|.|TRBV2
CASSEGTVGNQPQHF
TGTGCCAGCAGTGAAGGGACGGTGGGCAATCAGCCCCAGCATTTT
>TRBJ2-2|.|.|TRBV12-3/TRBV12-4
CASLPWGSAGELFF
TGTGCCAGCCTCCCCTGGGGGTCGGCCGGGGAGCTGTTTTTT
>TRBJ2-5|.|.|TRBV15
CATSRALRAQETQYF
TGTGCCACCAGCAGGGCTCTCAGGGCCCAAGAGACCCAGTACTTC
>TRBJ1-2|.|TRBD1|TRBV29-1
CRTDRDYGYTF
TGCAGAACCGACAGGGACTATGGCTACACCTTC
>TRBJ1-2|few|.|TRBV5-1
CASSLASVNYGYTF
TGCGCCAGCAGCTTGGCCAGTGTTAACTATGGCTACACCTTC
>TRBJ2-1|.|.|TRBV7-9
CASSLFSTYNEQFF
TGTGCCAGCAGCTTATTTAGCACGTACAATGAGCAGTTCTTC
>TRBJ2-2|.|TRBD2|TRBV5-4
CASSSGLRLAGGRTGELFF
TGTGCCAGCAGCTCGGGCCTCCGACTAGCGGGAGGTCGGACCGGGGAGCTGTTTTTT
>TRBJ1-1|.|.|TRBV10-3
CAIRTTGNTEAFF
TGTGCCATCAGGACGACAGGGAACACTGAAGCTTTCTTT
>TRBJ2-1|.|TRBD2|TRBV6-1
CASSPGLAADNEQFF
TGTGCCAGCAGTCCCGGACTAGCGGCCGACAATGAGCAGTTCTTC
>TRBJ2-7|.|.|TRBV20-1
CSAARGQKSYEQYF
TGCAGTGCCGCGAGAGGGCAAAAATCCTACGAGCAGTACTTC
>TRBJ2-7|.|.|TRBV20-1
CSAPIAASYEQYF
TGCAGTGCGCCGATAGCGGCATCCTACGAGCAGTACTTC
>TRBJ2-7|.|.|TRBV12-3/TRBV12-4
CASSLEGAGPYEQYF
TGTGCCAGCAGTTTGGAGGGGGCAGGTCCCTACGAGCAGTACTTC
>TRBJ2-7|few|.|TRBV3-1
CASSQVTGNHEQYF
TGTGCCAGCAGCCAAGTCACAGGGAACCACGAGCAGTACTTC
>TRBJ2-3|.|.|TRBV10-2
CASSVDRATSTDTQYF
TGCGCCAGCAGTGTGGACCGGGCGACTAGCACAGATACGCAGTATTTT
>TRBJ2-1|few|.|TRBV5-1
CASSLARALYNEQFF
TGCGCCAGCAGCTTGGCTCGCGCTCTCTACAATGAGCAGTTCTTC
>TRBJ2-1|few|TRBD2|TRBV10-3
CAISATSWAGGSYNEQFF
TGTGCCATCAGTGCAACGAGTTGGGCCGGGGGGAGCTACAATGAGCAGTTCTTC
>TRBJ2-7|few|.|TRBV20-1
CSARAPKSSYEQYF
TGCAGTGCTAGAGCGCCAAAGAGCTCCTACGAGCAGTACTTC
>TRBJ2-6|.|TRBD1|TRBV20-1
CSAPPGQAGSGANVLTF
TGCAGTGCGCCACCGGGACAGGCCGGCTCTGGGGCCAACGTCCTGACTTTC
>TRBJ2-1|.|TRBD2|TRBV15
CATSRGLAGVNEQFF
TGTGCCACCAGCAGGGGACTAGCGGGAGTCAATGAGCAGTTCTTC
>TRBJ2-3|.|TRBD2|TRBV6-5
CASSYTGLAADTQYF
TGTGCCAGCAGTTATACCGGACTAGCGGCGGATACGCAGTATTTT
>TRBJ2-3|few|.|TRBV28
CASNSGSTDTQYF
TGTGCCAGCAATTCGGGGAGCACAGATACGCAGTATTTT
>TRBJ1-3|few|.|TRBV10-3
CAISLSGNTIYF
TGTGCCATCAGCCTCTCTGGAAACACCATATATTTT
>TRBJ2-1|.|.|TRBV5-1
CASSLWGTGTNEQFF
TGCGCCAGCAGCTTGTGGGGGACTGGGACCAATGAGCAGTTCTTC
>TRBJ2-3|few|.|TRBV7-9
CASSSANTDTQYF
TGTGCCAGCAGCTCCGCTAACACAGATACGCAGTATTTT
>TRBJ2-7|few|TRBD1|TRBV7-9
CASSPRGDRGNEQYF
TGTGCCAGCAGCCCGAGGGGGGACAGGGGGAACGAGCAGTACTTC
>TRBJ1-1|.|.|TRBV5-1
CASTQSLGNTEAFF
TGCGCCAGCACCCAAAGTTTGGGGAACACTGAAGCTTTCTTT
>TRBJ2-7|.|.|TRBV7-8
CASSFLPRAPLDEQYF
TGTGCCAGCAGCTTCCTGCCCCGGGCCCCCTTGGACGAGCAGTACTTC
>TRBJ2-7|.|TRBD1|TRBV5-5
CASSLLGQVAYEQYF
TGTGCCAGCAGCTTGTTGGGACAGGTGGCCTACGAGCAGTACTTC
>TRBJ2-1|.|TRBD2|TRBV20-1
CSASAGGLDEQFF
TGCAGTGCTAGTGCGGGAGGCTTAGATGAGCAGTTCTTC
>TRBJ2-3|few|.|TRBV29-1
CSVALGGGGTDTQYF
TGCAGCGTTGCTCTGGGTGGCGGTGGCACAGATACGCAGTATTTT
>TRBJ2-3|.|TRBD2|TRBV6-1
CASSSSGRAVDTQYF
TGTGCCAGCAGCTCAAGCGGGAGAGCGGTCGATACGCAGTATTTT
>TRBJ2-7|.|.|TRBV12-3/TRBV12-4
CASSFYSLSYEQYF
TGTGCCAGCAGTTTTTACTCCTTGAGCTACGAGCAGTACTTC
>TRBJ1-4|.|.|TRBV4-3
CASSQEGITVSTNEKLFF
TGCGCCAGCAGCCAAGAGGGGATAACAGTGTCAACTAATGAAAAACTGTTTTTT
>TRBJ2-5|.|.|TRBV20-1
CSARTPGAQYF
TGCAGTGCTAGGACCCCAGGGGCCCAGTACTTC
>TRBJ1-5|.|TRBD1|TRBV20-1
CSAADRGQSGNQPQHF
TGCAGTGCTGCCGACAGGGGGCAATCGGGCAATCAGCCCCAGCATTTT
>TRBJ1-5|.|.|TRBV3-1
CASSQGHSNQPQHF
TGTGCCAGCAGCCAAGGGCATAGCAATCAGCCCCAGCATTTT